The TCR beta chain under discussion was sequenced for a study of shared clonotypes between healthy human individuals. Study results and limitations: Some naive CD4 clonotypes, roughly 4.7%, turned up in common across a few donors.

As for this clone: What it binds is unknown. A junction boundary mismatches the germline segment, possibly from a read error.

The CDR3 extends over 16 amino acids. Germline lookup yields CDR1 MGHDK and CDR2 SYGVNS. Clones were sequenced by immunoSEQ multiplex PCR, and TCRdb holds only the in-frame ones, with some missing. The sample lists 2.3 million or so clones, approximately 95% seen once, with about 0.41% in the top ten. This chain connects TRBV25-1 to TRBJ2-2; TRBD2 matches at 9 bases. The TCR sequence derives from a man between 18 and 35 years old in good health. Some clones in this sample may be carry-over from other donors' samples. The specimen was naive CD4+ T cells from PBMCs. The subset: CD45RA+ positively selected. CDR3 sequence (DNA): TGTGCCAGCAGTGAAGCGGGAGGGCCGAACACCAGGGAGCTGTTTTTT. Amino acid sequence: CASSEAGGPNTRELFF. The full variable domain, rest sourced from reference TRBV25-1 and TRBJ2-2, is EADIYQTPRYLVIGTGKKITLECSQTMGHDKMYWYQQDPGMELHLIHYSYGVNSTEKGDLSSESTVSRIRTEHFPLTLESARPSHTSQYLCASSEAGGPNTRELFFGEGSRLTVL.